This entry lists 29 T cell receptor beta chains sequenced from one sample in a study of T cell responses to AZD1222 COVID-19 vaccine. Clones were read by immunoSEQ multiplex PCR, and TCRdb kept only the in-frame ones, dropping some. The sample has about 120,000 clones, just over 90% seen once; the top ten hold approximately 5.1%. This specimen was peripheral blood, taken 28 days after the second AZD1222 dose. The receptor source for this set is an adult who received the AZD1222 COVID-19 vaccine.

The chain links TRBV6-5 to TRBJ1-2; D ambiguous. V lost 9 bases to trimming and J lost 1 base, with 12 bases between them. CDR3 size: 13 residues. CDR1 is MNHEY and CDR2 is SVGAGI in the germline V gene. CDR3 in DNA: TGTGCCAGTTCACTTTTCTTTAACTATGGCTACACCTTC. It translates to CASSLFFNYGYTF.

The chain employs TRBV18 and TRBJ2-1, with 11 bases matching TRBD2. Germline V gives CDR1 KGHSH, CDR2 LQKENI. The CDR3 runs to 14 residues. V gave up 6 bases and J gave up 7 bases; unmatched junction bases: 5. The CDR3 loop reads CASSTSGAKNEQFF. The CDR3 DNA sequence: TGTGCCAGCTCGACTAGCGGGGCGAAAAATGAGCAGTTCTTC. Using reference TRBV18 and TRBJ2-1 for the parts outside the CDR3, the full variable domain is NAGVMQNPRHLVRRRGQEARLRCSPMKGHSHVYWYRQLPEEGLKFMVYLQKENIIDESGMPKERFSAEFPKEGPSILRIQQVVRGDSAAYFCASSTSGAKNEQFFGPGTRLTVL.

This chain connects TRBV7-9 to TRBJ2-2; 8 bases are a match to TRBD2. CDR1 is SEHNR and CDR2 is FQNEAQ in the germline V gene (reference sequence). Losses at the gene ends were 0 bases for V and 5 bases for J; bases not matched to a gene: 5. This CDR3 contains 16 residues. In nucleotides, the CDR3 is TGTGCCAGCAGCTTAGCGGGGACTAGGAAAACCGGGGAGCTGTTTTTT. Translating it yields CASSLAGTRKTGELFF.

Concerning this clone: The sample has other DNA sequences that encode this CDR3 too. This chain uses TRBV7-2 with TRBJ2-2; 11 bases are shared with TRBD2. The V and J ends lost 1 base and 5 bases, in that order; junction bases with no gene match: 6. Germline assignment: CDR1 SGHTA and CDR2 FQGNSA. The CDR3 consists of 17 residues. The CDR3 loop is CASSLGLAGGRTGELFF. In nucleotides, the CDR3 is TGTGCCAGCAGCTTAGGGCTAGCGGGAGGAAGGACCGGGGAGCTGTTTTTT. The variable domain in full, completed from reference TRBV7-2 and TRBJ2-2, reads GAGVSQSPSNKVTEKGKDVELRCDPISGHTALYWYRQSLGQGLEFLIYFQGNSAPDKSGLPSDRFSAERTGGSVSTLTIQRTQQEDSAVYLCASSLGLAGGRTGELFFGEGSRLTVL.

This clone was seen a single time. The J gene is TRBJ1-5, the V gene TRBV20-1; 7 bases are shared with TRBD1. J gave up 0 bases and V 3 bases, and 5 bases lay outside the gene matches. Germline-derived CDR1 and CDR2 are DFQATT and SNEGSKA (reference sequence). CDR3 length: 15 residues. The CDR3 nucleotides read TGCAGTGCTAGTGCAGGGGGAGTTAGCAATCAGCCCCAGCATTTT. The encoded protein is CSASAGGVSNQPQHF.

The chain employs TRBV5-1 and TRBJ1-4; TRBD1 matches at 7 bases. Germline CDR1 is SGHRS and CDR2 is YFSETQ. The CDR3 totals 14 residues. V shed 3 bases, J shed 3 bases, and the junction held 2 bases outside the gene matches. The CDR3 spells CASSSGQPNEKLFF. The CDR3 bases are TGCGCCAGCAGCTCGGGACAGCCTAATGAAAAACTGTTTTTT.

The chain joins TRBV7-2 to TRBJ1-5; no firm D call. Germline CDR1 and CDR2: SGHTA and FQGNSA. Trimming took off 0 bases at V and 4 bases at J, with 4 bases between the two ends. The CDR3 spans 13 residues. The CDR3 region is CASSLASNQPQHF. DNA for the CDR3: TGTGCCAGCAGCTTAGCCAGTAATCAGCCCCAGCATTTT.

V usage is TRBV27 and J usage is TRBJ1-2, with D possibly matching TRBD1 (5 bases). The CDR3 totals 13 residues. The V end lost 2 bases, the J end lost 8 bases, and 12 bases lay between the germline ends. Germline CDR1 and CDR2: MNHEY and SMNVEV (reference sequence). In nucleotides, the CDR3 is TGTGCCAGCAGTTTAGCCAGGGCCGGAGGCTACACCTTC. Amino acids: CASSLARAGGYTF.

The genes are TRBV6-5 and TRBJ1-2; a possible D gene is TRBD1 (6 bases). Germline V gene lookup returns CDR1 MNHEY and CDR2 SVGAGI. With 4 bases removed from V and 5 bases from J, the gap between germline ends came to 20 bases. The CDR3 is 16 residues long. The CDR3 sequence: CASSSIRGGFKYGYTF. The CDR3 region has the DNA TGTGCCAGCAGTTCAATTCGAGGGGGGTTCAAATATGGCTACACCTTC.

J is TRBJ2-6 and V is TRBV3-1 (or the pseudogene TRBV3-2); 12 bases agree with TRBD1. Germline loops: CDR1 LGHDT, CDR2 YNNKEL (reference sequence). The CDR3 loop spans 17 amino acids. The trim removed 3 bases at V and 0 bases at J, leaving 0 bases unmatched. CDR3 residues: CASSQGQGASGANVLTF. CDR3 sequence (DNA): TGTGCCAGCAGCCAGGGACAGGGGGCCTCTGGGGCCAACGTCCTGACTTTC.

This clone came up once. This chain uses TRBV5-6 with TRBJ1-6; D not certain. The CDR3 is made up of 13 amino acids. Deletions cut 2 bases from V and 10 bases from J, with 10 bases between. CDR1 and CDR2 (germline): SGHDT, YYEEEE. The CDR3 sequence is CASSFSTGSPLHF. DNA of the CDR3: TGTGCCAGCAGCTTCTCGACTGGCTCACCCCTCCACTTT.

V and J are TRBV15 and TRBJ2-1, with TRBD2 matching 7 bases. CDR1 LNHNV and CDR2 YYDKDF come from the germline V gene (reference sequence). The CDR3 extends over 16 amino acids. V shed 7 bases, J shed 6 bases, and the junction held 15 bases outside the gene matches. The CDR3 loop is CATTNKGREYVNEQFF. DNA of the CDR3: TGTGCCACCACCAATAAAGGGCGGGAGTACGTCAATGAGCAGTTCTTC. The full variable domain, in which reference TRBV15 and TRBJ2-1 provide the parts outside the CDR3, is DAMVIQNPRYQVTQFGKPVTLSCSQTLNHNVMYWYQQKSSQAPKLLFHYYDKDFNNEADTPDNFQSRRPNTSFCFLDIRSPGLGDTAMYLCATTNKGREYVNEQFFGPGTRLTVL.

This clone was seen once. V gene TRBV29-1 combines with J gene TRBJ2-2, with TRBD2 matching over 8 bases. CDR1 and CDR2 from the germline V gene are SQVTM and ANQGSEA. This CDR3 is 14 amino acids long. V lost 6 bases and J lost 1; bases outside the gene matches: 4. The CDR3 sequence: CSVPRGGNTGELFF. The CDR3 DNA reads as TGCAGCGTGCCCCGGGGGGGGAACACCGGGGAGCTGTTTTTT.

The chain combines TRBV5-4 with TRBJ2-5, with 12 bases fitting TRBD2. The germline V gene has CDR1 SGHNT and CDR2 YYREEE (reference sequence). This CDR3 region has 15 residues. The trim removed 2 bases at V and 5 bases at J, leaving 4 bases unmatched. The CDR3 loop is CASSFLAGGGETQYF. CDR3 bases: TGTGCCAGCAGCTTTCTAGCGGGAGGGGGGGAGACCCAGTACTTC. Variable domain in full (rest from reference TRBV5-4 and TRBJ2-5): ETGVTQSPTHLIKTRGQQVTLRCSSQSGHNTVSWYQQALGQGPQFIFQYYREEENGRGNFPPRFSGLQFPNYSSELNVNALELDDSALYLCASSFLAGGGETQYFGPGTRLLVL.

This clone appeared a few times. This chain connects TRBV5-6 to TRBJ2-7; unclear D gene. V was pared by 0 bases and J by 4 bases, with 2 bases between. The CDR3 length is 11 residues. The germline gives CDR1 SGHDT, CDR2 YYEEEE. The CDR3 sequence: CASSLEYEQYF. The CDR3 nucleotides are TGTGCCAGCAGCTTGGAATACGAGCAGTACTTC.

This chain uses TRBV6-5 with TRBJ2-2, with TRBD1 matching 8 bases. Germline V gives CDR1 MNHEY, CDR2 SVGAGI. V was pared by 4 bases and J by 7 bases, with 8 bases of the junction left unmatched. The CDR3 loop spans 15 amino acids. The CDR3 DNA reads TGTGCCAGCAGTTCGACAGGGGCAGAGGGCGGGGAGCTGTTTTTT. Residues: CASSSTGAEGGELFF.

The chain has TRBV19 and TRBJ1-2; no reliable D call. CDR1 and CDR2 (germline): LNHDA, SQIVND (reference sequence). V was pared by 3 bases and J by 6 bases, with 17 bases between. The CDR3 runs 15 residues. CDR3 DNA: TGTGCCAGTAGTATGGGAGCAGCTCAGAGGAATGGCTACACCTTC. Translating gives CASSMGAAQRNGYTF.

The chain has TRBV11-2 and TRBJ1-2; 7 bases agree with TRBD1. CDR3 length: 14 residues. With 3 bases clipped from V and 4 bases from J, the junction kept 5 bases outside the gene matches. CDR1 is SGHAT and CDR2 is FQNNGV in the germline V gene. The CDR3 DNA reads as TGTGCCAGCAGCTTGACAGGGTCTCCCTATGGCTACACCTTC. Its protein product is CASSLTGSPYGYTF.

As DNA, the CDR3 is TGCGCCAGCAGCGGCACCGACCTCTCCTACGAGCAGTACTTC. Protein sequence: CASSGTDLSYEQYF. The gene calls are TRBV5-1 and TRBJ2-7; no definite D call. This CDR3 comprises 14 residues. With 4 bases removed from V and 0 bases from J, the gap between germline ends came to 11 bases. Germline V gene lookup returns CDR1 SGHRS and CDR2 YFSETQ.

The V gene is TRBV4-1, the J gene TRBJ2-7; D is uncertain. V was pared by 3 bases and J by 11 bases, with 14 bases between. The CDR3 totals 12 residues. Germline CDR1 reads MGHRA; CDR2 reads YSYEKL. For the CDR3, the DNA is TGCGCCAGCAGCCATCCGATGGGTACTGAGTACTTC. This gives the protein CASSHPMGTEYF.

The chain couples TRBV11-2 to TRBJ2-7, with TRBD1 identical over 8 bases. The V and J ends lost 6 bases and 4 bases, in that order; junction bases with no gene match: 11. The CDR3 runs 15 residues. CDR1 is SGHAT and CDR2 is FQNNGV in the germline V gene. As DNA, the CDR3 is TGTGCCAGCAGTTGGGGGGACAGGCCGTTGTACGAGCAGTACTTC. Amino acid sequence: CASSWGDRPLYEQYF.

The J gene is TRBJ1-2, the V gene TRBV20-1, with D possibly TRBD1 on 6 matching bases. Germline V gives CDR1 DFQATT, CDR2 SNEGSKA (reference sequence). CDR3 length: 15 residues. The V end was cut by 3 bases, the J end by 7 bases, with 21 bases between. The CDR3 protein is CSASSGQRFSRGYTF. CDR3 nucleotides: TGCAGTGCTAGTTCGGGACAACGGTTCTCTCGTGGCTACACCTTC.

The gene calls are TRBV7-2 and TRBJ2-6; no definite D call. Germline V lookup: CDR1 SGHTA, CDR2 FQGNSA. The ends were cut back, 3 bases at V and 1 base at J, with 13 bases in the middle. The CDR3 has 17 amino acids. The CDR3 bases are TGTGCCAGCAGCTTCAGTTCTCTGTCGTCTGGGGCCAACGTCCTGACTTTC. Translated, it gives CASSFSSLSSGANVLTF.

The chain links TRBV6-5 to TRBJ2-7; D call uncertain. With 7 bases removed from V and 0 bases from J, the gap between germline ends came to 4 bases. CDR3 length: 11 residues. CDR1 is MNHEY, CDR2 SVGAGI, per germline. In DNA form, the CDR3 reads TGTGCCAGCACAGACTCCTACGAGCAGTACTTC. The encoded protein is CASTDSYEQYF.

V usage is TRBV19 and J usage is TRBJ1-2; the D is unclear. The germline CDR1 and CDR2 sequences are LNHDA and SQIVND (reference sequence). The CDR3 is 12 residues long. Trimming left V 4 bases short and J 4 bases short, with 7 bases between. Here the CDR3 DNA reads TGTGCCAGTAGTACAAACCTCTATGGCTACACCTTC. Translated, it gives CASSTNLYGYTF.

V usage is TRBV7-8 and J usage is TRBJ1-3, with D uncertain. This CDR3 is built from 14 residues. Trimming removed 5 bases at V and 8 bases at J, with 16 bases between. The germline CDR1 and CDR2 sequences are SGHVS and FQNEAQ. The chain's CDR3 is CASSPLVQPDTIYF. CDR3 DNA: TGTGCCAGCAGCCCCCTCGTTCAGCCGGACACCATATATTTT.

This chain joins TRBV7-9 and TRBJ1-2; the match to TRBD1 covers 11 bases. Germline loops: CDR1 SEHNR, CDR2 FQNEAQ (reference sequence). The ends lost 3 bases at V and 7 bases at J; junction bases unmatched: 4. The length of the CDR3 is 14 residues. CDR3 sequence: CASSFGQGASGYTF. The CDR3 nucleotides are TGTGCCAGCAGCTTTGGACAGGGGGCTAGTGGCTACACCTTC.

The chain links TRBV5-1 to TRBJ1-5; TRBD1 is a possible D gene (5 bases). V lost 4 bases to trimming and J lost 4 bases, with 18 bases between them. The CDR3 runs to 16 residues. From germline, CDR1 is SGHRS and CDR2 YFSETQ. CDR3 residues: CASSPGTALRNQPQHF. The CDR3 DNA reads TGCGCCAGCAGCCCGGGGACCGCCTTGCGAAATCAGCCCCAGCATTTT.

The chain joins TRBV4-1 to TRBJ1-6; no clear D. The V end was cut by 1 base, the J end by 6 bases, with 13 bases between. In germline, CDR1 is MGHRA, CDR2 YSYEKL. CDR3 length equals 16 residues. CDR3 nucleotides: TGCGCCAGCAGCCAAGGTTTAAAACCCCTTAATTCACCCCTCCACTTT. This encodes CASSQGLKPLNSPLHF.